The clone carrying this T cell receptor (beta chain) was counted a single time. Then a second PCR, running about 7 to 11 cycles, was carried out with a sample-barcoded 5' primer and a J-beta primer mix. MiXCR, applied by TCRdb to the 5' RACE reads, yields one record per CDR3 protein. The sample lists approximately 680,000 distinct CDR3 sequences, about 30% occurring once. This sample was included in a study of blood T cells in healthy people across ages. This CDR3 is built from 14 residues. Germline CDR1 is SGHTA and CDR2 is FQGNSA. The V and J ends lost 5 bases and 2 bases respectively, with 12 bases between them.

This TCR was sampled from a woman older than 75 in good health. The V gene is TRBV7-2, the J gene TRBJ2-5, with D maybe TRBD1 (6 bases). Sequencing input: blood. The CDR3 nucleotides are TGTGCCAGCAGCGTAGACGGGACACAAGAGACCCAGTACTTC. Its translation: CASSVDGTQETQYF.